What follows are 29 T cell receptor beta chains derived from one specimen sequenced in a study of blood T cell repertoires in COVID-19. The repertoire was sequenced with immunoSEQ multiplex PCR; TCRdb's copy has only in-frame clones and lacks some. This sample has 200,000 to 250,000 clones, with 84% found just once. The specimen sequenced was peripheral blood. The receptors derive from a woman younger than 45 who had recovered from COVID-19.

CDR3 protein: CATRLSGSTYEQYF. DNA for the CDR3: TGTGCCACCCGCCTGTCCGGGTCTACCTACGAGCAGTACTTC. The genes are TRBV10-3 and TRBJ2-7; the D is unclear. The V gene's germline CDR1 is ENHRY and CDR2 SYGVKD. This CDR3 region has 14 residues. Trimming left V 10 bases short and J 2 bases short, with 18 bases between.

This rearrangement joins TRBV18 to TRBJ2-5; 12 positions match TRBD2. V shed 4 bases and J 4 bases; nucleotides not matched to a gene: 22. This CDR3 spans 21 amino acids. Germline V gives CDR1 KGHSH, CDR2 LQKENI. The CDR3 is CASSLNVGQPLAGGPGETQYF. CDR3 coding DNA: TGTGCCAGCTCACTGAATGTTGGACAGCCTCTAGCGGGAGGGCCGGGAGAGACCCAGTACTTC.

CDR3 DNA sequence: TGCGCCAGCAGTGGGGGCCCATCCGAGCAGTACTTC. This codes for CASSGGPSEQYF. The rearrangement joins TRBV10-2 to TRBJ2-7; the D gene is possibly TRBD1 (5 bases). Germline CDR1 and CDR2: WSHSY and SAAADI. This CDR3 spans 12 amino acids. The V and J ends lost 4 bases and 6 bases respectively, with 10 bases between them.

V usage is TRBV5-5 and J usage is TRBJ2-7, with TRBD2 matching over 12 bases. Trimming cost V 4 bases and J 7 bases; bases outside gene matches: 9. The CDR3 totals 15 residues. The V gene's germline CDR1 is SGHKS and CDR2 YYEKEE (reference sequence). The CDR3 region is CASSVPGTSGREQYF. The DNA of the CDR3 is TGTGCCAGCAGCGTTCCCGGGACTAGCGGGCGGGAGCAGTACTTC.

This clone was counted once. The rearrangement links TRBV18 to TRBJ1-1; a possible D gene is TRBD1 (5 bases). V was clipped by 3 bases and J by 7 bases, with 12 bases between them. The V gene's germline CDR1 is KGHSH and CDR2 LQKENI. CDR3 length: 13 amino acids. The CDR3 sequence: CASSPFGDSEAFF. The CDR3 region has the DNA TGTGCCAGCTCACCTTTCGGTGACAGTGAAGCTTTCTTT. Full variable domain (missing parts from reference TRBV18 and TRBJ1-1): NAGVMQNPRHLVRRRGQEARLRCSPMKGHSHVYWYRQLPEEGLKFMVYLQKENIIDESGMPKERFSAEFPKEGPSILRIQQVVRGDSAAYFCASSPFGDSEAFFGQGTRLTVV.

This clone was detected only once. The chain joins TRBV15 to TRBJ1-4; possibly TRBD1 for D (5 bases). The CDR3 length is 14 residues. V was clipped by 0 bases and J by 7 bases, with 9 bases between them. Germline V gene sequence: CDR1 LNHNV, CDR2 YYDKDF (reference sequence). The CDR3 protein is CATSRDLGAEKLFF. The CDR3 DNA sequence: TGTGCCACCAGCAGAGATCTAGGGGCTGAAAAACTGTTTTTT.

The V call is TRBV5-6, the J call TRBJ1-2; 9 bases agree with TRBD1. The V and J ends lost 0 bases and 6 bases, in that order; junction bases with no gene match: 3. Germline V gene lookup returns CDR1 SGHDT and CDR2 YYEEEE. This CDR3 comprises 14 residues. CDR3 sequence: CASSLEDRGDGYTF. The CDR3 DNA sequence: TGTGCCAGCAGCTTGGAGGACAGGGGTGATGGCTACACCTTC.

This sequence joins TRBV5-4 and TRBJ1-2; TRBD1 aligns across 7 bases. This CDR3 comprises 17 residues. Trimming cost V 4 bases and J 1 base; bases outside gene matches: 13. The germline CDR1 and CDR2 sequences are SGHNT and YYREEE (reference sequence). CDR3 nucleotides: TGTGCCAGCAGCCTGAACCCCCGCCAGGGGGTTAACTATGGCTACACCTTC. Its translation: CASSLNPRQGVNYGYTF.

The V and J genes are TRBV3-1 (or the pseudogene TRBV3-2) and TRBJ2-7; D is perhaps TRBD1 (6 bases). The V gene lost 1 base and the J gene lost 7 bases, with 17 bases spanning the gap. The CDR3 runs to 15 residues. Per the germline V gene, CDR1 is LGHDT and CDR2 is YNNKEL (reference sequence). In DNA, the CDR3 is TGTGCCAGCAGCCAAGGTACGGCAGGGGCGGCAGAGCAGTACTTC. This gives the protein CASSQGTAGAAEQYF.

V usage is TRBV2 and J usage is TRBJ2-2; D possibly corresponds to TRBD2 (6 bases). Germline CDR1 is SNHLY and CDR2 is FYNNEI. V was cut by 2 bases and J by 5 bases, with 12 bases left in between. The CDR3 has 15 residues. The CDR3 DNA sequence: TGTGCCAGCAGTGAAAGGAGGGGTGGGACCGGGGAGCTGTTTTTT. Translation: CASSERRGGTGELFF.

The chain uses TRBV19 and TRBJ2-7, with a weak D call TRBD1 (6 bases). The CDR3 runs 14 residues. V dropped 7 bases and J dropped 0 bases, with 13 bases sitting between them. Looked up from germline, CDR1 is LNHDA and CDR2 is SQIVND (reference sequence). The CDR3 loop reads CASTAGDTSYEQYF. Here the CDR3 DNA reads TGTGCCAGTACGGCCGGGGACACCTCCTACGAGCAGTACTTC. The whole variable domain, remainder taken from reference TRBV19 and TRBJ2-7, is DGGITQSPKYLFRKEGQNVTLSCEQNLNHDAMYWYRQDPGQGLRLIYYSQIVNDFQKGDIAEGYSVSREKKESFPLTVTSAQKNPTAFYLCASTAGDTSYEQYFGPGTRLTVT.

V usage is TRBV30 and J usage is TRBJ2-2, with D tentatively TRBD2 (5 bases). The CDR3 contains 13 residues. Deletions cut 4 bases from V and 6 bases from J, with 12 bases between. The germline V gene has CDR1 GTSNPN and CDR2 SVGIG (reference sequence). CDR3 coding DNA: TGTGCCTGGACGGAACTAGGTCCCGGGGAGCTGTTTTTT. Translation: CAWTELGPGELFF.

The chain employs TRBV5-1 and TRBJ2-1; 8 bases agree with TRBD2. The germline V gene encodes CDR1 SGHRS and CDR2 YFSETQ. The CDR3 is 14 amino acids. Losses at the gene ends were 0 bases for V and 5 bases for J; bases not matched to a gene: 1. The DNA of the CDR3 is TGCGCCAGCAGCTTGGTGGGACTAGACAATGAGCAGTTCTTC. Translation: CASSLVGLDNEQFF.

This rearrangement joins TRBV27 to TRBJ2-7, with 12 bases fitting TRBD2. The CDR3 has 17 amino acids. Trimming removed 5 bases from V and 4 bases from J; junction bases left unmatched: 12. CDR1 is MNHEY, CDR2 SMNVEV, per germline (reference sequence). This chain's CDR3 is CASSLEGGGLAGYEQYF. The CDR3 nucleotides read TGTGCCAGCAGTCTTGAGGGGGGAGGACTAGCGGGATACGAGCAGTACTTC.

This sequence joins TRBV10-1 and TRBJ2-1; the match to TRBD2 covers 10 bases. Per germline, CDR1 WNHNN and CDR2 SYGVQD (reference sequence). The CDR3 has 17 amino acids. Trimming cost V 0 bases and J 9 bases; bases outside gene matches: 11. CDR3 residues: CASSESRLAGLRGEQFF. In DNA form, the CDR3 reads TGCGCCAGCAGTGAGTCGCGACTAGCGGGCCTCAGGGGTGAGCAGTTCTTC.

The genes are TRBV11-2 and TRBJ2-1; tentatively, D is TRBD2 (5 bases). The CDR3 runs 15 residues. Per the germline V gene, CDR1 is SGHAT and CDR2 is FQNNGV. With 1 base removed from V and 9 bases from J, the gap between germline ends came to 16 bases. CDR3 sequence reads: CASSLVVPGSSEQFF. The CDR3 bases are TGTGCCAGCAGCTTAGTGGTGCCGGGATCAAGTGAGCAGTTCTTC.

In DNA form, the CDR3 reads TGTGCCAGCAGTTACGAAGGGAGCAGGTCGGAGACCCAGTACTTC. Its translation is CASSYEGSRSETQYF. This chain connects TRBV6-5 to TRBJ2-5; TRBD2 is a possible D gene (5 bases). Germline values: CDR1 MNHEY, CDR2 SVGAGI. With 2 bases removed from V and 5 bases from J, the gap between germline ends came to 15 bases. This CDR3 comprises 15 residues.

J is TRBJ2-6 and V is TRBV11-3; 8 positions agree with TRBD1. J was trimmed by 0 bases and V by 5 bases; bases with no gene match: 9. The germline CDR1 and CDR2 sequences are SGHNT and YENEEA. CDR3 length: 18 residues. The CDR3 spells CASSPQGATSSGANVLTF. The CDR3 DNA sequence: TGTGCCAGCAGCCCTCAGGGGGCAACCAGCTCTGGGGCCAACGTCCTGACTTTC.

As concerns this clone: This CDR3 is also generated by other DNA sequences in the sample. In nucleotides, the CDR3 is TGTGCCAGCAGTCTCCGGGGCACCGGGGAGCTGTTTTTT. It is translated as CASSLRGTGELFF. This chain connects TRBV27 to TRBJ2-2, with a possible D match to TRBD2 (5 bases). Germline-derived CDR1 and CDR2 are MNHEY and SMNVEV (reference sequence). The CDR3 covers 13 residues. Trimming stripped 5 bases from V and 4 bases from J, with 8 bases between.

The chain recombines TRBV19 with TRBJ1-5; D remains ambiguous. Germline V gene sequence: CDR1 LNHDA, CDR2 SQIVND (reference sequence). The CDR3 has 15 residues. Trimming stripped 3 bases from V and 0 bases from J, with 9 bases between. CDR3 DNA sequence: TGTGCCAGTAGTATTCTTGACAATAGCAATCAGCCCCAGCATTTT. Translation: CASSILDNSNQPQHF.

The chain uses TRBV6-5 and TRBJ1-2; D unresolved. V shed 6 bases and J shed 7 bases, with 15 bases lying between them. The CDR3 consists of 13 residues. The germline gives CDR1 MNHEY, CDR2 SVGAGI. In DNA, the CDR3 is TGTGCCAGCAGCGACCGCGGCGGGAGTGGCTACACCTTC. Amino acid sequence: CASSDRGGSGYTF.

V usage is TRBV11-2 and J usage is TRBJ2-1; 12 bases are shared with TRBD1. V lost 4 bases, J lost 13 bases, and 8 bases stayed unmatched. Germline CDR1 reads SGHAT; CDR2 reads FQNNGV. The CDR3 loop spans 14 amino acids. DNA for the CDR3: TGTGCCAGCAGCTCCGGGACAGGGGGCGGCCATCAGTTCTTC. It yields the protein CASSSGTGGGHQFF.

The rearrangement links TRBV7-9 to TRBJ1-6; no reliable D call. CDR1 SEHNR and CDR2 FQNEAQ come from the germline V gene (reference sequence). CDR3 length equals 11 residues. Trimming stripped 3 bases from V and 12 bases from J, with 6 bases between. In nucleotides, the CDR3 is TGTGCCAGCAGCTTGACTGGACCCCTCCACTTT. Translating gives CASSLTGPLHF.

The rearrangement uses TRBV25-1 and TRBJ1-4, with TRBD1 identical over 8 bases. Trimming took 5 bases from V and 8 from J; bases not matched to a gene: 13. The CDR3 extends over 16 amino acids. Germline V gene data show CDR1 as MGHDK and CDR2 as SYGVNS. CDR3 region: CASSPLSRGREEKLFF. DNA of the CDR3: TGTGCCAGCAGTCCCCTCTCCAGGGGGCGGGAAGAAAAACTGTTTTTT.

V and J are TRBV5-1 and TRBJ2-1; possible D gene TRBD2, 5 bases. The V gene's germline CDR1 is SGHRS and CDR2 YFSETQ. V was pared by 4 bases and J by 0 bases, with 14 bases between. CDR3 length: 16 amino acids. The CDR3 nucleotides read TGCGCCAGCAGCCTAGACTACCGACGCTCCTACAATGAGCAGTTCTTC. Residues: CASSLDYRRSYNEQFF.

This clone was seen a handful of times. The CDR3 loop reads CASSSGVGINYGYTF. The CDR3 DNA follows: TGTGCCAGCAGCTCCGGGGTGGGGATTAACTATGGCTACACCTTC. The genes are TRBV11-2 and TRBJ1-2; the D is unclear. Trimming shortened V by 4 bases and J by 1 base, and 13 bases separated the two germline ends. The CDR3 contains 15 residues. Germline loops: CDR1 SGHAT, CDR2 FQNNGV.

This chain joins TRBV2 and TRBJ1-5; a possible D gene is TRBD1 (5 bases). CDR1 SNHLY and CDR2 FYNNEI come from the germline V gene. The V and J ends lost 10 bases and 1 base respectively, with 11 bases between them. This CDR3 spans 13 amino acids. The CDR3: CATKGQSNQPQHF. The CDR3 DNA reads as TGTGCCACCAAGGGGCAGAGCAATCAGCCCCAGCATTTT.

The CDR3 region is CASRRLTGGGNIQYF. For the CDR3, the DNA is TGTGCCAGCAGGCGACTGACCGGGGGAGGGAACATTCAGTACTTC. The gene calls are TRBV11-2 and TRBJ2-4; TRBD2 aligns across 7 bases. There are 15 residues in the CDR3. The ends lost 6 bases at V and 7 bases at J; junction bases unmatched: 12. Germline CDR1 reads SGHAT; CDR2 reads FQNNGV.

The CDR3 loop reads CASSLSPGTGIYEQYF. CDR3 nucleotides: TGTGCCAGCAGTTTATCACCTGGGACAGGGATCTACGAGCAGTACTTC. This chain joins TRBV27 and TRBJ2-7, with TRBD1 matching over 9 bases. The CDR3 length is 16 residues. Germline CDR1 and CDR2: MNHEY and SMNVEV (reference sequence). V dropped 0 bases and J dropped 3; count of bases not matched to a gene: 6.